This TCR beta chain was found in a study of patients and donors after allogeneic stem cell transplantation. There are a few counts of this clonotype. V lost 5 bases to trimming and J lost 6 bases; unmatched junction nucleotides: 15. The germline gives CDR1 DFQATT, CDR2 SNEGSKA (reference sequence). This CDR3 comprises 15 residues. TCRdb redid the calling of the RT-PCR reads with MiXCR, one entry per CDR3 protein. Among some 30,000 distinct CDR3 sequences, around 33% were seen once, and the ten largest hold more than 65%. Sequenced material: blood, either unsorted or a sorted T cell fraction (not recorded which). This sequence joins TRBV20-1 and TRBJ2-7; 8 nucleotides agree with TRBD2. This receptor was identified in a human donor who was either an allogeneic HSCT recipient or a stem cell or donor lymphocyte infusion donor (not recorded which). It is not recorded whose cells these are; they may come from a transplant donor. CDR3 in DNA: TGCAGTGCTCCGATCCCGATAGCGGGACGGCGCGAGCAGTACTTC. Its protein is CSAPIPIAGRREQYF.